Sequencing of this T cell receptor (beta chain) was carried out in a study of cytomegalovirus exposure and HLA in healthy donors. Germline trimming cut 7 bases from V and 5 bases from J; bases unmatched to any gene: 12. CDR3 length: 14 residues. Germline loops: CDR1 SGHRS, CDR2 YFSETQ. Study-wide points: Using the classifier, cytomegalovirus status was reportedly diagnosed with high specificity and sensitivity. The CMV antigen specificity of a few CMV-associated chains was confirmed through in vitro analysis. Prior analysis indicated that the majority of TCR beta V segments exhibited productivity approximately 87% or approximately 30% of the time.

PCR involved 60 Vbeta and 13 Jbeta primers. Assay used: immunoSEQ multiplex PCR; TCRdb lists only in-frame clones, some missing. The sample comprises about 160,000 clones, around 88% of which are singletons, and about 0.93% rests with the top ten. As regards this clone: Its antigen is unknown.

The J gene is TRBJ2-7, the V gene TRBV5-1, with 7 bases aligning to TRBD2. The source is a woman aged 30 to 39 in good health and CMV-seronegative. What was sequenced was PBMCs. In DNA form, the CDR3 reads TGCGCCAGCTCCGGAGGGCGGGGGATGGACGAGCAGTACTTC. Amino acid sequence: CASSGGRGMDEQYF.